What follows are 32 T cell receptor beta chains derived from one specimen sequenced in a study of cytomegalovirus exposure and HLA in healthy donors. A multiplex PCR was run with 60 Vbeta primers and 13 Jbeta primers. The method was immunoSEQ multiplex PCR; TCRdb's version includes in-frame clones alone and lacks a portion of them. The table has more than 70,000 clones, 65% to 75% seen once; the top ten hold approximately 7.6%. The sequenced sample was PBMCs. The receptors stem from a man aged 35-49 years in good health and CMV-seropositive.

The chain has TRBV2 and TRBJ1-2; 8 bases agree with TRBD1. In germline, CDR1 is SNHLY, CDR2 FYNNEI. CDR3 length: 17 residues. The trim removed 8 bases at V and 3 bases at J, leaving 17 bases unmatched. CDR3 protein: CASAGLKAGGNHYGYTF. In nucleotides, the CDR3 is TGTGCCAGCGCCGGCCTCAAGGCAGGGGGCAACCACTATGGCTACACCTTC.

This chain joins TRBV7-6 and TRBJ2-7; 9 positions agree with TRBD2. J lost 5 bases, V lost 5 bases, and 7 bases had no gene match. The CDR3 totals 14 residues. CDR1 and CDR2 from the germline V gene are SGHVS and FNYEAQ. The CDR3: CASSMGLAHNEQYF. CDR3 in DNA: TGTGCCAGCAGCATGGGACTAGCCCACAACGAGCAGTACTTC.

This clone was counted a few times. This chain connects TRBV15 to TRBJ2-7, with 7 bases matching TRBD1. Trimming at V came to 1 base and at J to 4 bases, leaving 7 bases not matched to a gene. The CDR3 has 15 residues. Germline assignment: CDR1 LNHNV and CDR2 YYDKDF (reference sequence). CDR3 sequence: CATSRGEKGAYEQYF. In DNA form, the CDR3 reads TGTGCCACCAGCAGAGGGGAAAAGGGGGCTTACGAGCAGTACTTC.

The chain has TRBV19 and TRBJ2-2; maybe TRBD1 (7 bases). The CDR3 loop spans 17 amino acids. Germline-derived CDR1 and CDR2 are LNHDA and SQIVND (reference sequence). V was trimmed by 6 bases and J by 6 bases, leaving 23 bases between them. CDR3 sequence (DNA): TGTGCCAGTAGAGAGGCGAATTCGGCAGGGGGGTCCGGGGAGCTGTTTTTT. Translation: CASREANSAGGSGELFF. The full variable domain, rest sourced from reference TRBV19 and TRBJ2-2, is DGGITQSPKYLFRKEGQNVTLSCEQNLNHDAMYWYRQDPGQGLRLIYYSQIVNDFQKGDIAEGYSVSREKKESFPLTVTSAQKNPTAFYLCASREANSAGGSGELFFGEGSRLTVL.

There are a few counts of this clone. The V call is TRBV6-5, the J call TRBJ2-7; TRBD1 is a possible D gene (5 bases). The V end lost 5 bases, the J end lost 1 base, and 15 bases lay between the germline ends. This CDR3 is 15 amino acids long. CDR1 is MNHEY and CDR2 is SVGAGI in the germline V gene. Here the CDR3 DNA reads TGTGCCAGCAGTCTAGGGGCTTTTGGGTCCTACGAGCAGTACTTC. Protein: CASSLGAFGSYEQYF.

The chain recombines TRBV28 with TRBJ1-5; the D gene is possibly TRBD1 (5 bases). The V gene's germline CDR1 is MDHEN and CDR2 SYDVKM. This CDR3 comprises 16 residues. V lost 5 bases, J lost 4 bases, and 18 bases lay in between. CDR3: CASSAHRGGLNQPQHF. The CDR3 DNA reads TGTGCCAGCAGTGCCCACCGGGGGGGATTGAATCAGCCCCAGCATTTT.

The V gene is TRBV7-2, the J gene TRBJ1-5; the match to TRBD1 covers 7 bases. J lost 2 bases, V lost 4 bases, and 5 bases had no gene match. CDR3 length: 15 residues. Germline assignment: CDR1 SGHTA and CDR2 FQGNSA. The CDR3 is CASSSTGFGNQPQHF. As DNA, the CDR3 is TGTGCCAGCAGCTCGACAGGGTTTGGCAATCAGCCCCAGCATTTT.

The chain links TRBV5-1 to TRBJ2-5, with D perhaps TRBD1 (6 bases). The ends were cut back, 5 bases at V and 4 bases at J, with 12 bases in the middle. CDR3 length: 13 amino acids. CDR1 is SGHRS and CDR2 is YFSETQ in the germline V gene. CDR3 amino acids: CASRRDTPETQYF. CDR3 coding DNA: TGCGCCAGCAGACGGGACACCCCAGAGACCCAGTACTTC.

This sequence joins TRBV11-2 and TRBJ2-1; D possibly corresponds to TRBD2 (5 bases). From germline, CDR1 is SGHAT and CDR2 FQNNGV. V was cut by 6 bases and J by 5 bases, with 11 bases left in between. CDR3 length equals 13 residues. This CDR3 is CASSGGLDNEQFF. CDR3 nucleotides: TGTGCCAGCAGTGGCGGGTTGGACAATGAGCAGTTCTTC.

The CDR3 loop reads CASSLQVGGENYEQYF. CDR3 DNA: TGCGCCAGCAGCTTGCAAGTTGGAGGAGAGAACTACGAGCAGTACTTC. The chain joins TRBV5-1 to TRBJ2-7, with D possibly being TRBD2 (5 bases). The ends were cut back, 1 base at V and 3 bases at J, with 17 bases in the middle. The CDR3 has 16 residues. From germline, CDR1 is SGHRS and CDR2 YFSETQ.

The rearrangement uses TRBV4-1 and TRBJ2-3; D is perhaps TRBD2 (6 bases). Trimming shortened V by 1 base and J by 9 bases, and 11 bases separated the two germline ends. The CDR3 covers 13 residues. CDR1 is MGHRA, CDR2 YSYEKL, per germline. This chain's CDR3 is CASSQVYLATQYF. In DNA form, the CDR3 reads TGCGCCAGCAGCCAAGTCTATCTAGCGACGCAGTATTTT.

This chain joins TRBV18 and TRBJ2-3, with 8 bases that match TRBD1. Germline V gives CDR1 KGHSH, CDR2 LQKENI. The CDR3 has 15 residues. The trim removed 4 bases at V and 2 bases at J, leaving 5 bases unmatched. CDR3 region: CASSLQGALTDTQYF. The CDR3 DNA sequence: TGTGCCAGCTCACTGCAGGGGGCGCTCACAGATACGCAGTATTTT.

The sample holds a few counts of this clone. The chain has TRBV15 and TRBJ2-5, with D tentatively TRBD1 (6 bases). V gave up 8 bases and J gave up 5 bases, with 18 bases separating them. The CDR3 spans 14 residues. The V gene's germline CDR1 is LNHNV and CDR2 YYDKDF (reference sequence). The CDR3 spells CATQGSQSWETQYF. The CDR3 DNA follows: TGTGCCACCCAGGGGTCGCAGTCGTGGGAGACCCAGTACTTC.

This clone has just one count. The chain uses TRBV18 and TRBJ1-1, with 7 bases identical to TRBD1. Trimming cost V 4 bases and J 7 bases; bases outside gene matches: 6. This CDR3 is built from 13 residues. Germline CDR1 KGHSH, CDR2 LQKENI. The CDR3 DNA reads as TGTGCCAGCTCACTCGGGGACAGACATGAAGCTTTCTTT. Translating it yields CASSLGDRHEAFF.

V usage is TRBV5-6 and J usage is TRBJ2-5; weak D call: TRBD2 (5 bases). CDR1 is SGHDT and CDR2 is YYEEEE in the germline V gene. V lost 2 bases, J lost 2 bases, and 10 bases lay in between. The CDR3 consists of 14 residues. The CDR3: CASSLAARQETQYF. In nucleotides, the CDR3 is TGTGCCAGCAGCTTAGCGGCGCGGCAAGAGACCCAGTACTTC.

The chain employs TRBV7-2 and TRBJ2-7, with 8 bases matching TRBD1. V shed 3 bases, J shed 0 bases, and the junction held 7 bases outside the gene matches. Germline V gene lookup returns CDR1 SGHTA and CDR2 FQGNSA. This CDR3 spans 16 amino acids. In DNA, the CDR3 is TGTGCCAGCAGCTTCTCAGGACAGGGCAGCTCCTACGAGCAGTACTTC. This encodes CASSFSGQGSSYEQYF.

The chain uses TRBV5-1 and TRBJ1-3; 10 nucleotides match TRBD1. This CDR3 has 16 amino acids. After removal of 4 bases from V and 1 base from J, the junction contained 5 bases not matched to a gene. Germline V CDR1 and CDR2: SGHRS, YFSETQ. The CDR3 coding sequence is TGCGCCAGCAGCCTGGGACAGGGGACGTCTGGAAACACCATATATTTT. It encodes CASSLGQGTSGNTIYF.

J is TRBJ1-1 and V is TRBV4-1; TRBD1 aligns across 12 bases. The CDR3 loop spans 14 amino acids. Germline CDR1 reads MGHRA; CDR2 reads YSYEKL. V lost 6 bases, J lost 11 bases, and 10 bases stayed unmatched. CDR3 sequence (DNA): TGCGCCAGCAGAAAACCCGGGACAGGGGGCAACGCTTTCTTT. Its protein product is CASRKPGTGGNAFF.

V gene TRBV5-4 combines with J gene TRBJ1-2, with 8 bases matching TRBD1. Trimming removed 4 bases from V and 1 base from J; junction bases left unmatched: 9. The CDR3 loop spans 16 amino acids. CDR1 and CDR2 (germline): SGHNT, YYREEE (reference sequence). CDR3 nucleotide sequence: TGTGCCAGCAGCGGGCGATTGGGACAGGTTAACTATGGCTACACCTTC. Its protein is CASSGRLGQVNYGYTF.

This sequence joins TRBV5-1 and TRBJ1-4; TRBD1 agrees at 7 bases. Germline CDR1 reads SGHRS; CDR2 reads YFSETQ. This CDR3 has 14 amino acids. V was clipped by 3 bases and J by 4 bases; unmatched bases: 3. Here the CDR3 reads CASSSTGFNEKLFF. The CDR3 region has the DNA TGCGCCAGCAGCTCGACAGGGTTTAATGAAAAACTGTTTTTT.

This clone was counted only a few times. This chain uses TRBV7-8 with TRBJ1-2; TRBD1 aligns across 7 bases. Germline assignment: CDR1 SGHVS and CDR2 FQNEAQ. This CDR3 has 14 residues. J lost 3 bases, V lost 9 bases, and 10 bases had no gene match. The CDR3 nucleotides read TGTGCCAGTCGATCTTTAGACAGGGACTATGGCTACACCTTC. It is translated as CASRSLDRDYGYTF.

This chain connects TRBV2 to TRBJ2-6, with a weak D call TRBD2 (6 bases). The CDR3 covers 14 residues. The germline gives CDR1 SNHLY, CDR2 FYNNEI. V was cut by 8 bases and J by 2 bases, with 10 bases left in between. Written as DNA, the CDR3 is TGTGCCAGCGGGGGGATGGCTGGGGCCAACGTCCTGACTTTC. Translated, it gives CASGGMAGANVLTF.

The J gene is TRBJ1-1, the V gene TRBV19; D possibly corresponds to TRBD1 (5 bases). Between the trimmed V and J ends, which lost 6 bases and 2 bases, there was a span of 16 bases. Germline-derived CDR1 and CDR2 are LNHDA and SQIVND (reference sequence). The CDR3 contains 15 residues. The CDR3, as DNA: TGTGCCAGTAGAGCGTTGCGGGGGATCAACACTGAAGCTTTCTTT. Protein: CASRALRGINTEAFF.

This clone was found a few times. V is TRBV6-6 and J is TRBJ1-2; 9 bases agree with TRBD1. J was trimmed by 5 bases and V by 5 bases; bases with no gene match: 9. CDR3 length equals 15 residues. Germline CDR1 MNHNY, CDR2 SVGAGI (reference sequence). The CDR3 reads CASSDTGGRVYGYTF. CDR3 DNA sequence: TGTGCCAGCAGTGATACAGGGGGCCGGGTATATGGCTACACCTTC.

V is TRBV15 and J is TRBJ1-6, with 11 bases aligning to TRBD1. The V and J ends lost 8 bases and 4 bases, in that order; junction bases with no gene match: 1. The CDR3 loop spans 14 amino acids. CDR1 LNHNV and CDR2 YYDKDF come from the germline V gene (reference sequence). In DNA form, the CDR3 reads TGTGCCACCGGACAGGGGGCTTATAATTCACCCCTCCACTTT. This encodes CATGQGAYNSPLHF.

The chain joins TRBV7-2 to TRBJ2-2; TRBD1 might be the D (7 bases). This CDR3 comprises 15 residues. CDR1 and CDR2 from the germline V gene are SGHTA and FQGNSA. V shed 1 base and J shed 5 bases, with 11 bases lying between them. CDR3 residues: CASSLVAGGTGELFF. CDR3 nucleotides: TGTGCCAGCAGCTTAGTGGCAGGGGGGACCGGGGAGCTGTTTTTT.

This sequence joins TRBV4-1 and TRBJ1-4; 9 bases align to TRBD1. This CDR3 has 16 residues. CDR1 and CDR2 from the germline V gene are MGHRA and YSYEKL. The J segment lost 7 bases and the V segment lost 0 bases, leaving 6 bases of the junction unmatched. In DNA form, the CDR3 reads TGCGCCAGCAGCCAAGATCTGGGACAGGGCAGTGAAAAACTGTTTTTT. As protein: CASSQDLGQGSEKLFF.

V and J are TRBV20-1 and TRBJ1-2, with D perhaps matching TRBD1 (5 bases). With 5 bases removed from V and 7 bases from J, the gap between germline ends came to 11 bases. This CDR3 contains 11 residues. Germline V gene lookup returns CDR1 DFQATT and CDR2 SNEGSKA (reference sequence). CDR3 nucleotides: TGCAGTGCTCAGGGCATTGGTGGCTACACCTTC. Its protein is CSAQGIGGYTF.

This clone was counted a few times. This chain uses TRBV28 with TRBJ2-1, with 12 bases that match TRBD2. Trimming at V came to 5 bases and at J to 1 base, leaving 6 bases not matched to a gene. The CDR3 totals 17 residues. The germline CDR1 and CDR2 sequences are MDHEN and SYDVKM. The CDR3 region is CASSRIGLAGSYNEQFF. The CDR3 DNA is TGTGCCAGCAGTAGAATAGGACTAGCGGGATCCTACAATGAGCAGTTCTTC.

This chain connects TRBV28 to TRBJ2-6, with D possibly TRBD2 on 6 matching bases. Germline lookup yields CDR1 MDHEN and CDR2 SYDVKM. CDR3 length: 16 amino acids. V was cut by 3 bases and J by 0 bases, with 9 bases left in between. CDR3 amino acids: CASSFIGSSGANVLTF. As DNA, the CDR3 is TGTGCCAGCAGTTTCATCGGGAGCTCTGGGGCCAACGTCCTGACTTTC.

V is TRBV11-2 and J is TRBJ2-7; D is undetermined. V gave up 4 bases and J gave up 5 bases, with 9 bases separating them. The germline V gene has CDR1 SGHAT and CDR2 FQNNGV. The CDR3 has 12 residues. The CDR3 DNA is TGTGCCAGCAGCTCCCCCGGTGACGAGCAGTACTTC. This translates into CASSSPGDEQYF.

This rearrangement joins TRBV4-2 to TRBJ2-1; D remains unclear. V was clipped by 4 bases and J by 8 bases, with 18 bases between them. This CDR3 is 15 amino acids long. Germline CDR1 reads LGHNA; CDR2 reads YNFKEQ. The CDR3 reads CASSPELNPRDEQFF. The CDR3 DNA is TGTGCCAGCAGCCCCGAACTGAATCCTCGGGATGAGCAGTTCTTC.